This T cell receptor (beta chain) was retrieved from a study of cytomegalovirus exposure and HLA in healthy donors. The study's findings and limits: Later, an analysis showed that TCR beta chains associated with HLA were more clonally expanded than others that were equally common. The HLA-A and HLA-B alleles of most subjects were reportedly predicted accurately from TCR beta sequences. The classifier reportedly diagnosed cytomegalovirus status with high specificity and sensitivity. The productive fraction for most TCR beta V segments was about 87% or about 30% in an earlier analysis.

In the case of this clone: Its specificity is not known.

This CDR3 has 13 amino acids. The germline V and J ends were trimmed by 1 base and 5 bases, with 8 bases remaining between them. Germline CDR1 reads SGHTA; CDR2 reads FQGNSA. This PCR relied on a set of 60 Vbeta primers and 13 Jbeta primers. Generated by immunoSEQ multiplex PCR, the TCRdb table keeps only in-frame clones and is missing some. The sample has approximately 150,000 clones, around 90% seen once. Sequencing was carried out using PBMCs. This TCR was recovered from a woman in her thirties or forties in good health and CMV-seronegative. The chain employs TRBV7-2 and TRBJ2-5; unclear D gene. CDR3 sequence: CASSLGLLETQYF. CDR3 sequence (DNA): TGTGCCAGCAGCTTAGGGCTTCTTGAGACCCAGTACTTC.